This is a list of T cell receptor beta chains from one sample in a study of T cells expressing NK-cell markers. TCRdb re-analyzed the 5' RACE reads; it lists each CDR3 protein once, without DNA. In all, the sample yields approximately 150,000 distinct CDR3 sequences. The sample was blood T cells: a sorted CD56 or NKG2C T cell subset, CD4+ or CD8+ T cells, or bulk PBMC T cells (not recorded which). These receptors originate from a woman aged 18-70 years in good health. Both conserved end residues are part of each CDR3.

J | V | CDR3
TRBJ1-6 | TRBV3-1 | CASSQGDRDSPLHF
TRBJ2-3 | TRBV5-6 | CASSFPQGATDTQYF
TRBJ2-7 | TRBV3-1 | CASSHDGLAGDPEQYF
TRBJ2-6 | TRBV11-2 | CASSLKGVKRGANVLTF
TRBJ2-5 | TRBV10-3 | CAISESPSGGLQETQYF
TRBJ2-7 | TRBV4-1 | CASSQIHSGRAGAYEQYF
TRBJ2-5 | TRBV19 | CATSSGIRQETQYF
TRBJ2-7 | TRBV7-2 | CASSQRGGVYEQYF
TRBJ1-6 | TRBV2 | CARTEGDNSPLHF
TRBJ2-1 | TRBV6-4 | CASSWTSLREQFF
TRBJ2-7 | TRBV7-3 | CASSRTGTSGEEQYF
TRBJ1-2 | TRBV9 | CASSERSGTGGGYTF
TRBJ1-1 | TRBV3-1 | CASSPQWGDTEAFF
TRBJ2-7 | TRBV4-1 | CASSQVGEGGEQYF
TRBJ1-1 | TRBV7-9 | CASSLLSNTEAFF
TRBJ1-4 | TRBV28 | CASSLRRQGATNEKLFF
TRBJ2-3 | TRBV5-1 | CASSLVGGREADTQYF
TRBJ2-1 | TRBV20-1 | CSARNSEVTLSQFF
TRBJ2-3 | TRBV11-3 | CASSFGGSEDTQYF
TRBJ2-5 | TRBV5-1 | CASSSNPAGGRETQYF
TRBJ2-1 | TRBV2 | CASISGTGMNEQFF
TRBJ1-1 | TRBV15 | CATSGLVTEAFF
TRBJ2-3 | TRBV24-1 | CATKGQGATDTQYF
TRBJ2-5 | TRBV19 | CASSQQLSGTQYF
TRBJ2-1 | TRBV2 | CASSEYISGAYNEQFF
TRBJ1-1 | TRBV7-2 | CASSFAGVMNTEAFF
TRBJ2-1 | TRBV20-1 | CSAGLLRVNEQFF
TRBJ1-3 | TRBV14 | CASSLSLQPDPLYF
TRBJ2-7 | TRBV9 | CASTPRGESYEQYF